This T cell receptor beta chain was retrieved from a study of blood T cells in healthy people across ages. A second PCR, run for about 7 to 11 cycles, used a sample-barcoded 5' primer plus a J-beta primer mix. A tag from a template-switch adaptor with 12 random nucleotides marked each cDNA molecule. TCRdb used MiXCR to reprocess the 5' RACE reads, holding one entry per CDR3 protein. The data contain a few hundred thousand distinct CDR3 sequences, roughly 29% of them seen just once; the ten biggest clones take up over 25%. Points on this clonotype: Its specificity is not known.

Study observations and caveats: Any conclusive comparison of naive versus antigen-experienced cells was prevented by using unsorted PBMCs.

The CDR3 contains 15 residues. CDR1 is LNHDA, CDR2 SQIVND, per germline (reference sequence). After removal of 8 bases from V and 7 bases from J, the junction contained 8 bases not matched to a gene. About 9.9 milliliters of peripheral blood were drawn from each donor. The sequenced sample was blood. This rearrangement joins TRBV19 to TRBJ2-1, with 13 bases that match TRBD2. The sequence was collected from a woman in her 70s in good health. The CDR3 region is CASATGTSGINEQFF. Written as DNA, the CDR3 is TGTGCCAGTGCCACCGGGACTAGCGGGATTAATGAGCAGTTCTTC.